Each of the 17 T cell receptor beta chains below was sequenced from the same sample in a study of cytomegalovirus exposure and HLA in healthy donors. 60 Vbeta and 13 Jbeta primers were used in PCR. Clones were sequenced by immunoSEQ multiplex PCR, and TCRdb holds only the in-frame ones, with some missing. The table lists about 38,000 clones, 66% of them singletons, with roughly 18% in the top ten. The material sequenced was PBMCs. Receptors were obtained from a man in his fifties in good health and CMV-seropositive.

As regards this clone: An end of the junction differs from the germline gene, which may be a read error. The V gene is TRBV6-5, the J gene TRBJ2-1, with TRBD2 matching over 12 bases. This CDR3 region has 15 residues. The V gene's germline CDR1 is MNHEY and CDR2 SVGAGI. The chain's CDR3 is CACRAGTSGRNEQFF. Here the CDR3 DNA reads TGTGCCTGCAGGGCCGGGACTAGCGGGCGCAATGAGCAGTTCTTC.

The chain joins TRBV7-2 to TRBJ1-2; 7 nucleotides match TRBD1. This CDR3 is 14 amino acids long. Germline V gene data show CDR1 as SGHTA and CDR2 as FQGNSA. V trimming: 1 base; J trimming: 5 bases; junction bases outside the gene matches: 4. CDR3 sequence (DNA): TGTGCCAGCAGCTTAGAGAGGGGGCATTATGGCTACACCTTC. This codes for CASSLERGHYGYTF.

Here the CDR3 reads CASSFLRGQETQYF. The CDR3 coding sequence is TGTGCCAGCAGTTTCCTCAGGGGTCAGGAGACCCAGTACTTC. J is TRBJ2-5 and V is TRBV28; a possible D gene is TRBD1 (6 bases). Trimming took 3 bases from V and 5 from J, leaving 13 bases between them. The CDR3 covers 14 residues. Germline CDR1 MDHEN, CDR2 SYDVKM.

The chain uses TRBV9 and TRBJ1-6; possible D gene TRBD1, 5 bases. The germline gives CDR1 SGDLS, CDR2 YYNGEE. Trimming removed 6 bases from V and 6 bases from J, with 16 bases in between. The CDR3 extends over 15 amino acids. CDR3 bases: TGTGCCAGCACCCAAGGGGCGAATTTTAATTCACCCCTCCACTTT. Translation: CASTQGANFNSPLHF.

V gene TRBV7-8 combines with J gene TRBJ2-3, with no clear D. Germline V lookup: CDR1 SGHVS, CDR2 FQNEAQ. CDR3 length: 12 amino acids. With 5 bases removed from V and 2 bases from J, the gap between germline ends came to 5 bases. The CDR3 sequence is CASSPVTDTQYF. The DNA of the CDR3 is TGTGCCAGCAGCCCCGTCACAGATACGCAGTATTTT.

The rearrangement joins TRBV9 to TRBJ2-3; 9 bases fit TRBD1. CDR3 length: 15 residues. From germline, CDR1 is SGDLS and CDR2 YYNGEE. V lost 5 bases, J lost 4 bases, and 8 bases stayed unmatched. The chain's CDR3 is CASSTRDRVSDTQYF. The CDR3 DNA reads TGTGCCAGCAGTACCCGGGACAGGGTTTCAGATACGCAGTATTTT.

This chain uses TRBV29-1 with TRBJ1-1; 7 bases line up with TRBD1. Germline assignment: CDR1 SQVTM and CDR2 ANQGSEA. This CDR3 is 12 amino acids long. V was clipped by 7 bases and J by 4 bases; unmatched bases: 6. The CDR3 sequence: CSANSGGTEAFF. The CDR3 DNA reads TGCAGCGCTAATTCAGGGGGCACTGAAGCTTTCTTT.

The chain uses TRBV5-1 and TRBJ1-6; D uncertain. CDR3 length: 13 residues. V was cut by 6 bases and J by 7 bases, with 11 bases left in between. The germline gives CDR1 SGHRS, CDR2 YFSETQ. The CDR3 sequence: CASTGKDNSPLHF. Here the CDR3 DNA reads TGCGCCAGCACAGGAAAAGACAATTCACCCCTCCACTTT.

As to this clone: The sample contains more than one DNA sequence encoding this CDR3. The chain recombines TRBV9 with TRBJ1-3; weak D call: TRBD1 (6 bases). Trimming took 2 bases from V and 0 from J, leaving 9 bases between them. Germline V lookup: CDR1 SGDLS, CDR2 YYNGEE. The CDR3 runs 15 residues. The CDR3 region is CASSVQGTSGNTIYF. The CDR3 DNA reads TGTGCCAGCAGCGTCCAGGGGACCTCTGGAAACACCATATATTTT.

This clone has just one count. This chain connects TRBV4-2 to TRBJ2-2; 7 nucleotides line up with TRBD1. The CDR3 consists of 15 residues. Per germline, CDR1 LGHNA and CDR2 YNFKEQ. V lost 3 bases to trimming and J lost 0 bases; unmatched junction nucleotides: 1. CDR3 coding DNA: TGTGCCAGCAGCCAGGGGACAGCGAACACCGGGGAGCTGTTTTTT. Translating it yields CASSQGTANTGELFF.

The chain carries TRBV6-5 and TRBJ1-1; 8 bases are a match to TRBD1. The CDR3 contains 15 residues. Unmatched junction bases numbered 7, after V lost 6 bases and J lost 1 base. Germline-derived CDR1 and CDR2 are MNHEY and SVGAGI. CDR3 amino acids: CASRPPRGPNTEAFF. For the CDR3, the DNA is TGTGCCAGCAGACCGCCCAGGGGGCCGAACACTGAAGCTTTCTTT.

This clone was counted between two and nine times. V usage is TRBV7-6 and J usage is TRBJ1-2, with D tentatively TRBD1 (5 bases). The V gene lost 5 bases and the J gene lost 7 bases, with 14 bases spanning the gap. The CDR3 consists of 13 residues. Germline loops: CDR1 SGHVS, CDR2 FNYEAQ. The CDR3 nucleotides are TGTGCCAGCAGCCCCCCAGGGTTAGGTGGCTACACCTTC. It translates to CASSPPGLGGYTF.

The chain joins TRBV9 to TRBJ1-2; 8 nucleotides line up with TRBD1. Germline V gives CDR1 SGDLS, CDR2 YYNGEE. This CDR3 region has 15 residues. The junction had 12 bases not matched to a gene; V was cut back by 3 bases and J by 8 bases. The CDR3 DNA follows: TGTGCCAGCAGCGCACAGGGGGACGCGGTTGGAGGCTACACCTTC. Translation: CASSAQGDAVGGYTF.

The V and J genes are TRBV7-9 and TRBJ1-1; D call uncertain. Germline CDR1 is SEHNR and CDR2 is FQNEAQ (reference sequence). CDR3 length equals 14 residues. The V and J ends lost 3 bases and 0 bases respectively, with 8 bases between them. The CDR3 region has the DNA TGTGCCAGCAGCTTGGCATACATGAACACTGAAGCTTTCTTT. Protein product: CASSLAYMNTEAFF.

J is TRBJ1-5 and V is TRBV2; TRBD1 matches 7 bases. V lost 6 bases and J lost 2; bases outside the gene matches: 4. Germline values: CDR1 SNHLY, CDR2 FYNNEI. This CDR3 comprises 14 residues. CDR3 DNA: TGTGCCAGCAGAGGGACAGTACGCAATCAGCCCCAGCATTTT. Its translation is CASRGTVRNQPQHF.

The chain carries TRBV7-2 and TRBJ1-2; 11 positions agree with TRBD1. Germline V gene data show CDR1 as SGHTA and CDR2 as FQGNSA. The CDR3 covers 17 residues. The J segment lost 5 bases and the V segment lost 5 bases, leaving 13 bases of the junction unmatched. The CDR3: CASSPWDRGSPPYGYTF. DNA of the CDR3: TGTGCCAGCAGCCCCTGGGACAGGGGGTCCCCTCCTTATGGCTACACCTTC.

This clone was seen once. The rearrangement links TRBV30 to TRBJ2-1; 11 bases are shared with TRBD2. The V and J ends lost 1 base and 5 bases, in that order; junction bases with no gene match: 22. The germline CDR1 and CDR2 sequences are GTSNPN and SVGIG (reference sequence). The CDR3 has 21 residues. CDR3 in DNA: TGTGCCTGGAGTGAAGATTTTGTAGGTAGCGGGGGGGGCTATGCCCACAATGAGCAGTTCTTC. This translates into CAWSEDFVGSGGGYAHNEQFF.